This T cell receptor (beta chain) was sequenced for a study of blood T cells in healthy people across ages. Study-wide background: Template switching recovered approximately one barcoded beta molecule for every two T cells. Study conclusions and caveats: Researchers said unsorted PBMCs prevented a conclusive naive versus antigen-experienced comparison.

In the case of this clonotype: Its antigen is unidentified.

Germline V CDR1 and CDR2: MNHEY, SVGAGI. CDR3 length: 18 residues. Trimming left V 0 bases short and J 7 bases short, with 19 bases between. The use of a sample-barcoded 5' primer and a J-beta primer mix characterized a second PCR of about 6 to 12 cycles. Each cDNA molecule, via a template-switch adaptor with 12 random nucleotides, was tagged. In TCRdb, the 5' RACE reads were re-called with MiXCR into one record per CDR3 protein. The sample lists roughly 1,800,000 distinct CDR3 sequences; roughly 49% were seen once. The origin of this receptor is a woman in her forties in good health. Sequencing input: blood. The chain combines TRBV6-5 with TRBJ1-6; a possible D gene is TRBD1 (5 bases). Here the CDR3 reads CASSYSVLGAGRNSPLHF. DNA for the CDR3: TGTGCCAGCAGTTACTCGGTCCTTGGGGCAGGACGGAATTCACCCCTCCACTTT.